This T cell receptor (beta chain) is drawn from a study of blood T cell repertoires in COVID-19. Looking at the study overall: Specimens from acute and convalescent COVID-19 originated in the United States, Italy and Spain.

Trimming cost V 7 bases and J 4 bases, with 9 bases left between them. The CDR3 has 12 amino acids. Germline assignment: CDR1 LGHNT and CDR2 FRNRAP. The table came from immunoSEQ multiplex PCR; TCRdb's copy has only in-frame clones and leaves some out. The table includes 270,000 or so clones, more than 75% detected once. Participants were placed into cohorts based on the clinical history they reported. Shortly before study entry, within 2 weeks, exposed participants had met a COVID-19 case. Sequenced material: PBMCs or T cells enriched from blood (not recorded which). The rearrangement links TRBV12-5 to TRBJ2-3, with D perhaps matching TRBD1 (6 bases). The clonotype was recovered from a woman aged 45 to 65 who had been exposed to COVID-19. The CDR3 spells CASAPGADTQYF. In DNA form, the CDR3 reads TGTGCTAGTGCCCCAGGGGCAGATACGCAGTATTTT. Filled out from reference TRBV12-5 and TRBJ2-3, the complete variable domain reads DARVTQTPRHKVTEMGQEVTMRCQPILGHNTVFWYRQTMMQGLELLAYFRNRAPLDDSGMPKDRFSAEMPDATLATLKIQPSEPRDSAVYFCASAPGADTQYFGPGTRLTVL.